Listed below are T cell receptor beta chains from one sample, sequenced in a study of blood T cell repertoires in COVID-19. Clones were read by immunoSEQ multiplex PCR, and TCRdb kept only the in-frame ones, dropping some. The profile shows around 270,000 clones, about 90% of them singletons. Sequences were obtained from peripheral blood. These receptors all stem from a person between 18 and 30 years old with COVID-19, enrolled during active disease. Both conserved end residues are part of each CDR3. A D gene is named only where the DNA matches it firmly. The listing skips clone size in some rows; elsewhere it reads once, few, many or a size class.

v_gene	d_gene	abundance	j_gene	CDR3aa	CDR3nt
TRBV10-3	TRBD2	NA	TRBJ2-2	CAIDGGSGSGGELFF	TGTGCCATCGATGGCGGGAGTGGTTCTGGCGGGGAGCTGTTTTTT
TRBV12-3/TRBV12-4	NA	NA	TRBJ2-4	CASRSGLKNIQYF	TGTGCCAGCAGGTCGGGACTTAAAAACATTCAGTACTTC
TRBV28	NA	NA	TRBJ1-5	CASSFEGGQPQHF	TGTGCCAGCAGTTTCGAAGGGGGTCAGCCCCAGCATTTT
TRBV4-2	TRBD1	NA	TRBJ2-7	CASSQERGTGALEQYF	TGTGCCAGCAGCCAAGAGAGAGGGACAGGGGCCTTAGAGCAGTACTTC
TRBV5-4	TRBD2	NA	TRBJ2-1	CASSLSATSVHNEQFF	TGTGCCAGCAGCTTGTCCGCCACTAGCGTCCACAATGAGCAGTTCTTC
TRBV19	NA	once	TRBJ2-3	CASSSADTQYF	TGTGCCAGTAGTTCGGCAGATACGCAGTATTTT
TRBV7-2	TRBD2	NA	TRBJ2-3	CASSLQPGLHTDTQYF	TGTGCCAGCAGCTTACAACCGGGACTACACACAGATACGCAGTATTTT
TRBV19	NA	NA	TRBJ1-4	CASSQGLEKLFF	TGTGCCAGTAGCCAGGGCCTTGAAAAACTGTTTTTT
TRBV6-4	NA	NA	TRBJ1-2	CASSDSIWGPGYTF	TGTGCCAGCAGTGACTCGATTTGGGGGCCTGGCTACACCTTC
TRBV4-3	NA	NA	TRBJ1-3	CASSQVTGVGNTIYF	TGCGCCAGCAGCCAAGTTACGGGAGTCGGAAACACCATATATTTT
TRBV4-3	TRBD1	NA	TRBJ1-3	CASSQGTGSSGNTIYF	TGCGCCAGCAGCCAAGGGACAGGGAGCTCTGGAAACACCATATATTTT
TRBV5-6	TRBD1	NA	TRBJ1-1	CASSLFRQGLSEAFF	TGTGCCAGCAGCTTGTTCCGACAGGGACTTTCTGAAGCTTTCTTT
TRBV5-1	NA	NA	TRBJ2-7	CASSFENPSLEQYF	TGCGCCAGCAGCTTTGAGAACCCCTCCCTCGAGCAGTACTTC
TRBV6-5	NA	NA	TRBJ1-4	CATLPRETLHEKLFF	TGTGCCACTCTCCCTCGGGAGACACTTCATGAAAAACTGTTTTTT
TRBV3-1/TRBV3-2	NA	NA	TRBJ2-1	CASSQVLGLSGGQFF	TGTGCCAGCAGCCAAGTCCTAGGACTCAGTGGCGGGCAGTTCTTC
TRBV2	NA	few	TRBJ2-3	CASSEGGGWGRTDTQYF	TGTGCCAGCAGTGAAGGGGGTGGATGGGGCAGGACAGATACGCAGTATTTT
TRBV5-4	TRBD2	NA	TRBJ2-4	CASSSLAGEPNIQYF	TGTGCCAGCAGCTCGCTAGCGGGAGAACCCAACATTCAGTACTTC